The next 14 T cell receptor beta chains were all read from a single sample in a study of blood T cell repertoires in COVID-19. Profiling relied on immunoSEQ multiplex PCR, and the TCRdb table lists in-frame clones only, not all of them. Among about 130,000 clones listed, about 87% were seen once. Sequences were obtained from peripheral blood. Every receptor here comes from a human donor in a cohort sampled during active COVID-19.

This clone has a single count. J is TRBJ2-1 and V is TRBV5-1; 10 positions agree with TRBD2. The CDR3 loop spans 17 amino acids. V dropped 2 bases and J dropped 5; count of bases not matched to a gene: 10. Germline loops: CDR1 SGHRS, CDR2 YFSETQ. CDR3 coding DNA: TGCGCCAGCAGCTTCGGGACTAGCGTCTCATCTAACAATGAGCAGTTCTTC. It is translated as CASSFGTSVSSNNEQFF.

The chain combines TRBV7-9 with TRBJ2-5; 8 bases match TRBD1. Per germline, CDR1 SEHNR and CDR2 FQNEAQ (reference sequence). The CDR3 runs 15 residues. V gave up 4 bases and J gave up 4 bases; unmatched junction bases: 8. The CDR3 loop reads CASSYDRGIRETQYF. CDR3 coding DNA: TGTGCCAGCAGCTATGACAGGGGCATTCGAGAGACCCAGTACTTC.

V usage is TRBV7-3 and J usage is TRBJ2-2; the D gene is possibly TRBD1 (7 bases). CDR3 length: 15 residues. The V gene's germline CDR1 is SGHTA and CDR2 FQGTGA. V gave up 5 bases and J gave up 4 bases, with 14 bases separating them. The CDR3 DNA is TGTGCCAGCAGCGCGCGACAGGGAGGCACCGGGGAGCTGTTTTTT. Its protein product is CASSARQGGTGELFF.

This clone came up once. The CDR3 nucleotides read TGCGCCAGCAGCCGGGACAGAAACACTGAAGCTTTCTTT. Its translation: CASSRDRNTEAFF. The chain uses TRBV4-1 and TRBJ1-1; the match to TRBD1 covers 7 bases. This CDR3 has 13 amino acids. The V gene end was trimmed by 4 bases and the J gene end by 2 bases; junction bases not matched to a gene: 1. Germline values: CDR1 MGHRA, CDR2 YSYEKL.

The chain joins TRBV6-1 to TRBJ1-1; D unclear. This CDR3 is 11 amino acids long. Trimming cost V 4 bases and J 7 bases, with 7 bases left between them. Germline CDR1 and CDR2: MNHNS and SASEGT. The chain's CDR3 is CASSAAYEAFF. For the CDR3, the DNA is TGTGCCAGCAGTGCAGCGTATGAAGCTTTCTTT.

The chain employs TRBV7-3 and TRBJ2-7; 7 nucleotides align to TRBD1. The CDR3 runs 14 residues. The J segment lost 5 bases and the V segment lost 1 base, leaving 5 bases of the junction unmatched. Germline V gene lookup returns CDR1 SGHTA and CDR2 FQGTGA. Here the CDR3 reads CASSLRGQWNEQYF. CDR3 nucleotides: TGTGCCAGCAGCTTAAGGGGACAGTGGAACGAGCAGTACTTC.

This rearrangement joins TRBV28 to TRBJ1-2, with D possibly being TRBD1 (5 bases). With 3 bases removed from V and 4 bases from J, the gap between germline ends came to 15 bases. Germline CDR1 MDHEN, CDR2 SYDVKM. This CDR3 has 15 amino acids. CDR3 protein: CASSLGQVWVYGYTF. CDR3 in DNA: TGTGCCAGCAGTTTGGGGCAGGTCTGGGTCTATGGCTACACCTTC.

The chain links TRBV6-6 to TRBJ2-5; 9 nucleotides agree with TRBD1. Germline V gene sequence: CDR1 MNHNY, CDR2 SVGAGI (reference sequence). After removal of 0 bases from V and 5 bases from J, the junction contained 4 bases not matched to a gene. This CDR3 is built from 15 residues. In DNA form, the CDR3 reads TGTGCCAGCAGTTACTCGGGACAGGGTTTGGAGACCCAGTACTTC. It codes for CASSYSGQGLETQYF.

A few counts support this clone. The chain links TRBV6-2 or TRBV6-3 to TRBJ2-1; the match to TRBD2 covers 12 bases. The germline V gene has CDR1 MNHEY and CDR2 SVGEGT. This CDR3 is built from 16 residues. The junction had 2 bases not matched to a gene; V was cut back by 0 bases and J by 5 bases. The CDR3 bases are TGTGCCAGCAGTTACTCGACTAGCGGGAGCGACAATGAGCAGTTCTTC. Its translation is CASSYSTSGSDNEQFF.

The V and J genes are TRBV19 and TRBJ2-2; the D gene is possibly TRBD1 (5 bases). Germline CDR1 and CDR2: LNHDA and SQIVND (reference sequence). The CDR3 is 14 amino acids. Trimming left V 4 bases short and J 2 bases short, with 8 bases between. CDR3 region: CASSTQGNTGELFF. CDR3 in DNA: TGTGCCAGTAGTACCCAGGGTAACACCGGGGAGCTGTTTTTT.

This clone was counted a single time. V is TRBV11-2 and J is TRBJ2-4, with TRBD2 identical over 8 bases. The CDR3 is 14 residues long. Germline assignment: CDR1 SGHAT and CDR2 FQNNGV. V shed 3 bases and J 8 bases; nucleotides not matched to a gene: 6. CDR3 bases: TGTGCCAGCAGCTTTCTGAGCGGGAGTGACATTCAGTACTTC. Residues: CASSFLSGSDIQYF.

The CDR3 DNA sequence: TGTGCCAGCTCCCCTGGACAGAGACGAGTCGGAAACACCATATATTTT. This codes for CASSPGQRRVGNTIYF. The gene calls are TRBV18 and TRBJ1-3; D may be TRBD1 (6 bases). This CDR3 comprises 16 residues. The ends were cut back, 6 bases at V and 4 bases at J, with 19 bases in the middle. Germline assignment: CDR1 KGHSH and CDR2 LQKENI.

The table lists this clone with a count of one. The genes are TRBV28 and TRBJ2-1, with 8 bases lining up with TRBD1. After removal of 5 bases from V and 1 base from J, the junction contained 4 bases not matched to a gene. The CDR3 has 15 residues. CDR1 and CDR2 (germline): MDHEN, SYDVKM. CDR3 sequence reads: CASSPGGGSYNEQFF. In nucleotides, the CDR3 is TGTGCCAGCAGTCCAGGGGGCGGATCCTACAATGAGCAGTTCTTC.

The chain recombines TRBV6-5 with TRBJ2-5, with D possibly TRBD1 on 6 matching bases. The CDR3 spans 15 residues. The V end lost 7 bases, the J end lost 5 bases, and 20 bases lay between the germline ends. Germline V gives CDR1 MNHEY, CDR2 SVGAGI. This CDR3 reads CASTENQGIFETQYF. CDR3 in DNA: TGTGCCAGCACCGAAAATCAGGGGATTTTTGAGACCCAGTACTTC.